Listed below are T cell receptor beta chains from one sample, sequenced in a study of T cell responses to AZD1222 COVID-19 vaccine. Measured with immunoSEQ multiplex PCR; TCRdb has only the in-frame clones, and not every one. The sample has some 130,000 clones, 85% to 95% seen once; the top ten hold approximately 5.4%. The source material was peripheral blood, sampled on day 0 of AZD1222 vaccination. These receptor sequences come from an adult in good health. Each CDR3 is given with its conserved first and last residue. The order of the fields is clone size, J gene, V gene, D gene, CDR3 DNA, CDR3 protein. The D gene is left open where the match is weak. Expanded clones are given a class, and other clones once, few, many or no size at all.

clone_size: .; j_call: TRBJ1-1; v_call: TRBV3-1/TRBV3-2; d_call: .; cdr3_nt: TGTGCCAGCAGAGACAGCTTTGAAGCTTTCTTT; cdr3_aa: CASRDSFEAFF
clone_size: .; j_call: TRBJ2-3; v_call: TRBV18; d_call: .; cdr3_nt: TGTGCCAGCTCACCACGGGGCGGGGGCAAGAGCACAGATACGCAGTATTTT; cdr3_aa: CASSPRGGGKSTDTQYF
clone_size: .; j_call: TRBJ2-1; v_call: TRBV12-5; d_call: .; cdr3_nt: TGTGCTAGTGGTTTGCTCTACGGGACACCCTTCTTC; cdr3_aa: CASGLLYGTPFF
clone_size: .; j_call: TRBJ1-6; v_call: TRBV5-4; d_call: .; cdr3_nt: TGTGCCAGCAGGAGGGGGGGCTCCAATTCACCCCTCCACTTT; cdr3_aa: CASRRGGSNSPLHF
clone_size: .; j_call: TRBJ1-5; v_call: TRBV19; d_call: .; cdr3_nt: TGTGCCAGTAGGAAGGAGAGAGAGTATAGCAATCAGCCCCAGCATTTT; cdr3_aa: CASRKEREYSNQPQHF
clone_size: .; j_call: TRBJ2-1; v_call: TRBV19; d_call: TRBD2; cdr3_nt: TGTGCCAGTACTCCGGGACTAGCGGGATTCAATGAGCAGTTCTTC; cdr3_aa: CASTPGLAGFNEQFF
clone_size: .; j_call: TRBJ1-5; v_call: TRBV30; d_call: TRBD1; cdr3_nt: TGTGCCTATTCCCAGGGGGGCAATCAGCCCCAGCATTTT; cdr3_aa: CAYSQGGNQPQHF
clone_size: once; j_call: TRBJ2-7; v_call: TRBV6-2/TRBV6-3; d_call: .; cdr3_nt: TGTGCCAGCAGCCAAAATTACGAGCAGTACTTC; cdr3_aa: CASSQNYEQYF
clone_size: .; j_call: TRBJ2-7; v_call: TRBV5-4; d_call: .; cdr3_nt: TGTGCCAGCAGCTTGGGGTTATCCTCCGAGCAGTACTTC; cdr3_aa: CASSLGLSSEQYF
clone_size: .; j_call: TRBJ1-1; v_call: TRBV19; d_call: .; cdr3_nt: TGTGCCAGTAGTATATTGACAGGACGAACTGAAGCTTTCTTT; cdr3_aa: CASSILTGRTEAFF
clone_size: once; j_call: TRBJ1-2; v_call: TRBV27; d_call: TRBD1; cdr3_nt: TGTGCCAGCAGTCCCCCAGGGGGAGACTATGGCTACACCTTC; cdr3_aa: CASSPPGGDYGYTF
clone_size: .; j_call: TRBJ2-7; v_call: TRBV28; d_call: TRBD2; cdr3_nt: TGTGCCAGCAGAGACACGACTAGCGGGAGGGAGTTTAAAGCCTACGAGCAGTACTTC; cdr3_aa: CASRDTTSGREFKAYEQYF
clone_size: .; j_call: TRBJ2-1; v_call: TRBV27; d_call: .; cdr3_nt: TGTGCCAGCAGTTTAAGTAATGAGCAGTTCTTC; cdr3_aa: CASSLSNEQFF
clone_size: .; j_call: TRBJ2-1; v_call: TRBV19; d_call: .; cdr3_nt: TGTGCCAGTAGTCCTCCCATGTCTTTGGGAAATGAGCAGTTCTTC; cdr3_aa: CASSPPMSLGNEQFF
clone_size: .; j_call: TRBJ1-6; v_call: TRBV5-4; d_call: .; cdr3_nt: TGTGCCAGCAGCTTGGGATTCAAGGATAATTCACCCCTCCACTTT; cdr3_aa: CASSLGFKDNSPLHF
clone_size: once; j_call: TRBJ1-4; v_call: TRBV30; d_call: .; cdr3_nt: TGTGCCTGGAGTCGACAGGCCGGAGAAAAACTGTTTTTT; cdr3_aa: CAWSRQAGEKLFF
clone_size: .; j_call: TRBJ1-1; v_call: TRBV7-9; d_call: TRBD1; cdr3_nt: TGTGCCAGCAGCCCGACCGGGACAGGGTGGACTGAAGCTTTCTTT; cdr3_aa: CASSPTGTGWTEAFF